In its sample, the clone carrying this T cell receptor (beta chain) was seen a few times. TCRdb processed the 5' RACE reads anew with MiXCR; each CDR3 protein has one entry. The sample has some 450,000 distinct CDR3 sequences; approximately 18% are singletons. Germline lookup yields CDR1 LNHDA and CDR2 SQIVND (reference sequence). V was cut by 4 bases and J by 0 bases, with 18 bases left in between. The CDR3 length is 17 residues. The sample originates from a study of T-cell memory formation after mild COVID-19. As for the study in general: The study found TCR clusters largely donor specific.

Sequenced material: PBMCs or a T cell subset sorted from them (not recorded which). J is TRBJ1-2 and V is TRBV19, with D perhaps matching TRBD1 (5 bases). This receptor was obtained from a man between 18 and 29 years old who had mild COVID-19 (a few samples of this study predate the infection). Cell type and time point are not known. Here the CDR3 DNA reads TGTGCCAGTAGTAGTCAGGGTTTCCCACCCTCTAACTATGGCTACACCTTC. It is translated as CASSSQGFPPSNYGYTF.